This T cell receptor (beta chain) was retrieved from a study of T-cell reconstitution after alpha-beta-depleted transplantation in children (TCRdb year 2016). Concerning the study at large: T-cell immune reconstitution after TCRalphabeta/CD19-depleted allogeneic hematopoietic cell transplantation in children was quantitatively tracked in the study by means of TCR repertoire profiling.

Results the study describes overall, beyond this receptor: In some patients, the high TCRbeta diversity seen at day 60 was put down to recipient T cells and intrathymic progenitors that had survived conditioning. Apparently early alphabetaT-cell count recovery about two months after transplant reportedly relied on only several hundred rapidly expanded clones derived from non-depleted graft cells. Over the following months the frequencies of hyperexpanded clones went down, and after one year T-cell counts and TCRbeta diversity were mostly credited to newly produced T cells.

This sample's treatment or condition label indicates: allogeneic hematopoietic cell transplantation with graft depleted of TCRalphabeta T cells and CD19 B cells. The children who served as transplant recipients had been given grafts of TCRalphabeta/CD19-depleted allogeneic hematopoietic cells. The library was built by means of PCR. Sequenced using an Illumina HiSeq 2500. TCR library preparation used molecular barcoding, with unique molecular identifiers applied to normalize quantification of the TCRbeta repertoire. TCRdb itself trimmed the public reads at Q25 with fastp, ran MiXCR and retained productive beta chains. A single entry per CDR3 protein holds the most common genes and DNA from its merged rows. The sample table lists 120,000 to 150,000 distinct CDR3 sequences, 7.5% to 9% of them with a count of one. The ten largest clones represent roughly 20% of the sample. V lost 9 bases and J lost 9 bases; the stretch between them is 28 bases long. From the germline V gene, CDR1 is SGHRS and CDR2 is YFSETQ. Its CDR3 holds 16 amino acids, cysteine through phenylalanine. The kept DNA is CDR3 alone, 48 bases in frame from the first base.

Remarks on this clonotype: Which antigen it targets is not known. The record has no base qualities; no much larger clone is one base away.

This clonotype was obtained from a female patient aged 2 to 10 who had a stem cell transplant for congenital amegakaryocytic thrombocytopenia, so the T cells may come from the graft donor. The sequence joins TRBV5-1 to TRBJ2-1, with TRBD2 perhaps the D gene, on 6 matching bases. The specimen was PBMCs, mostly from graft donor cells, collected 180 days after TCRalphabeta/CD19-depleted stem cell transplant. The nucleotides read TGCGCCACCAACGGTCCCCCGACTAGTGGGACCGGTGAGCAGTTCTTC. Its product reads: CATNGPPTSGTGEQFF.